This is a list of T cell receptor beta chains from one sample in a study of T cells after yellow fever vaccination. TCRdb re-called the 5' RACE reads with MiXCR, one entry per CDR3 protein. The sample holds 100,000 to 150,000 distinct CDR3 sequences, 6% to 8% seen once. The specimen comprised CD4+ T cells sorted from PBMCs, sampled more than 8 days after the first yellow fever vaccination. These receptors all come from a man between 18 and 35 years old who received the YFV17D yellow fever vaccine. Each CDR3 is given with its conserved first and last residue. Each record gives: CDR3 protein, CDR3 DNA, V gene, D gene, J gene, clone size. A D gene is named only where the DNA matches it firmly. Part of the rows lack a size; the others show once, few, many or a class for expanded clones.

CAPYEVLGDNEQFF	TGTGCCCCCTACGAGGTCTTGGGGGATAATGAGCAGTTCTTC	TRBV7-9	-	TRBJ2-1	many
CATSREDSRRSEAFF	TGTGCCACCAGCAGAGAGGACAGCCGTCGCTCTGAAGCTTTCTTT	TRBV15	-	TRBJ1-1	many
CASSQDLGELFF	TGTGCCAGCAGCCAAGACCTCGGGGAGCTGTTTTTT	TRBV3-1	-	TRBJ2-2	many
CASSPAGFASPLHF	TGTGCCAGCAGCCCCGCGGGTTTCGCTTCACCCCTCCACTTT	TRBV9	-	TRBJ1-6	many
CASSLTPRGNSPLHF	TGCGCCAGCAGCCTTACACCCAGGGGGAATTCACCCCTCCACTTT	TRBV4-3	TRBD1	TRBJ1-6	-
CASSLFTGGVASPLHF	TGTGCCAGCAGTTTATTTACAGGGGGCGTTGCTTCACCCCTCCACTTT	TRBV27	TRBD1	TRBJ1-6	few
CASSPPSQGAYEQYF	TGTGCCAGCTCACCACCGTCCCAGGGGGCCTACGAGCAGTACTTC	TRBV18	TRBD1	TRBJ2-7	many
CASSLSRQPSTRVWGAFF	TGTGCCAGCAGCTTGAGTCGACAGCCATCCACAAGAGTCTGGGGAGCTTTCTTT	TRBV5-5	-	TRBJ1-1	many
CASSSGLFQFF	TGTGCCAGCAGCTCGGGACTATTTCAGTTCTTC	TRBV7-2	TRBD2	TRBJ2-1	few
CATSRYRDSGVAKNIQYF	TGTGCCACCAGCAGATACAGGGACAGTGGCGTAGCCAAAAACATTCAGTACTTC	TRBV15	TRBD1	TRBJ2-4	few
CASSTTGGELANYGYTF	TGTGCCAGCTCGACGACAGGGGGCGAACTAGCTAACTATGGCTACACCTTC	TRBV18	TRBD1	TRBJ1-2	few
CATSRDRGETQYF	TGTGCCACCAGCAGAGATCGAGGAGAGACCCAGTACTTC	TRBV15	-	TRBJ2-5	many
CASSLRTLYNEQFF	TGTGCCAGCAGCTTACGTACGCTTTACAATGAGCAGTTCTTC	TRBV11-2	-	TRBJ2-1	-
CASISRRAAISSNQPQHF	TGTGCCAGCATCTCAAGGAGGGCAGCGATCAGTAGCAATCAGCCCCAGCATTTT	TRBV6-2/TRBV6-3	-	TRBJ1-5	few
CASRGQAHVETQYF	TGCGCCAGCAGGGGACAGGCTCATGTAGAGACCCAGTACTTC	TRBV5-1	TRBD1	TRBJ2-5	many
CASSLVGSPGNTIYF	TGTGCCAGCAGCTTAGTTGGTTCCCCTGGAAACACCATATATTTT	TRBV7-2	-	TRBJ1-3	many
CASSQGDRAGETQYF	TGTGCCAGTAGCCAAGGGGACAGGGCGGGGGAGACCCAGTACTTC	TRBV19	TRBD1	TRBJ2-5	-
CASSNRGSGANVLTF	TGTGCCAGCAGCAATAGGGGTAGTGGGGCCAACGTCCTGACTTTC	TRBV7-2	-	TRBJ2-6	many
CASSTGLAGGDTQYF	TGTGCCAGCAGCACGGGACTAGCGGGGGGAGATACGCAGTATTTT	TRBV11-3	TRBD2	TRBJ2-3	few
CASPKMPLDLYSNQPQHF	TGTGCCAGCCCCAAGATGCCCCTGGACCTTTATAGCAATCAGCCCCAGCATTTT	TRBV6-2/TRBV6-3	-	TRBJ1-5	many
CASTGTSRSDTQYF	TGCGCCAGCACCGGGACTAGTAGATCAGATACGCAGTATTTT	TRBV5-1	TRBD2	TRBJ2-3	many
CASSYPGGTDTQYF	TGTGCCAGCAGTTACCCAGGGGGCACAGATACGCAGTATTTT	TRBV5-5	-	TRBJ2-3	few
CASSQTGAAFYGYTF	TGTGCCAGCAGCCAGACAGGGGCCGCCTTCTATGGCTACACCTTC	TRBV3-1	TRBD1	TRBJ1-2	many
CASSPLGLGAQYF	TGTGCCAGCAGCCCCCTCGGGCTTGGAGCGCAGTATTTT	TRBV7-3	-	TRBJ2-3	-
CASIGWGSEKLFF	TGTGCCAGCATAGGTTGGGGGTCTGAAAAACTGTTTTTT	TRBV3-1	-	TRBJ1-4	many
CASSRGPSGTGDTQYF	TGTGCCAGCAGCCGAGGGCCTAGCGGGACGGGAGATACGCAGTATTTT	TRBV7-2	TRBD2	TRBJ2-3	many
CASSLMERGVPTTQETQYF	TGTGCCAGCAGCTTAATGGAGCGGGGGGTCCCTACCACCCAAGAGACCCAGTACTTC	TRBV11-2	TRBD2	TRBJ2-5	few
CASSRETYNEQFF	TGTGCCAGCAGTAGGGAGACCTACAATGAGCAGTTCTTC	TRBV12-3/TRBV12-4	-	TRBJ2-1	many
CASRAGTGGMGWTEAFF	TGCGCCAGCAGGGCCGGGACAGGGGGCATGGGTTGGACTGAAGCTTTCTTT	TRBV5-1	TRBD1	TRBJ1-1	few
CSAHTGSTEAFF	TGCAGCGCACATACAGGGAGCACTGAAGCTTTCTTT	TRBV29-1	-	TRBJ1-1	many
CASSESTGTNVLTF	TGTGCCAGCAGCGAATCGACAGGGACCAACGTCCTGACTTTC	TRBV5-6	TRBD1	TRBJ2-6	many
CASSVGLDNEQFF	TGTGCCAGCAGCGTGGGACTAGACAATGAGCAGTTCTTC	TRBV5-6	TRBD2	TRBJ2-1	-
CATSDSRQYNEQFF	TGTGCCACCAGTGATTCTAGGCAGTACAATGAGCAGTTCTTC	TRBV24-1	-	TRBJ2-1	many
CSARTSGGTDTQYF	TGCAGTGCTAGGACTAGCGGGGGAACAGATACGCAGTATTTT	TRBV20-1	TRBD2	TRBJ2-3	many
CASSVLGTPSYNEQFF	TGTGCCAGCAGCGTTCTGGGGACTCCATCCTACAATGAGCAGTTCTTC	TRBV9	-	TRBJ2-1	-
CASSQGFQETQYF	TGCGCCAGCAGTCAGGGTTTCCAAGAGACCCAGTACTTC	TRBV5-1	-	TRBJ2-5	few
CASSAQAWRTDTQYF	TGTGCCAGCAGTGCCCAGGCCTGGCGCACAGATACGCAGTATTTT	TRBV2	-	TRBJ2-3	many
CASSPLAGASNTQYF	TGTGCCAGCAGCCCCCTAGCGGGGGCTTCCAATACGCAGTATTTT	TRBV7-9	TRBD2	TRBJ2-3	many
CASSLSTPRRANYGYTF	TGTGCCAGCAGCTTGTCTACCCCAAGGAGGGCTAACTATGGCTACACCTTC	TRBV5-5	-	TRBJ1-2	many
CASSLVSRHNEQFF	TGTGCCAGCAGCTTAGTCTCCAGACACAATGAGCAGTTCTTC	TRBV7-2	-	TRBJ2-1	many
CSARDQEYGYTF	TGCAGTGCTAGAGATCAAGAGTATGGCTACACCTTC	TRBV20-1	-	TRBJ1-2	many
CASRQGGRDTGELFF	TGTGCCAGCAGGCAAGGGGGCAGGGACACCGGGGAGCTGTTTTTT	TRBV27	TRBD1	TRBJ2-2	many
CASSESIDEQFF	TGCGCCAGCAGTGAGTCGATAGACGAGCAGTTCTTC	TRBV10-2	-	TRBJ2-1	many
CPSRSGQGVPDTQYF	TGTCCCAGTCGATCGGGACAGGGGGTGCCAGATACGCAGTATTTT	TRBV19	TRBD1	TRBJ2-3	-
CAISPAGSEQYF	TGTGCCATCAGCCCAGCCGGGAGCGAGCAGTACTTC	TRBV10-3	-	TRBJ2-7	many
CASSRGPRGGTGELFF	TGTGCCAGCAGCAGAGGTCCCCGGGGGGGTACCGGGGAGCTGTTTTTT	TRBV7-2	TRBD2	TRBJ2-2	many
CASSRTVYEQFF	TGTGCCAGCAGCCGGACAGTTTATGAGCAGTTCTTC	TRBV12-3/TRBV12-4	-	TRBJ2-1	many
CAIRGTPNTEAFF	TGTGCCATTCGCGGGACACCGAACACTGAAGCTTTCTTT	TRBV10-3	-	TRBJ1-1	many